These 25 T cell receptor beta chains were all obtained from the same sample, sequenced in a study of sequential checkpoint blockade in melanoma. TCRdb's copy holds only in-frame clones and misses some; the assay was immunoSEQ multiplex PCR. The sample lists some 21,000 clones; almost 85% were seen once. Noted treatment: randomized to nivolumab then ipilimumab (arm A) or the reverse (arm B). Sequenced material: CD8+ T cells sorted from blood (inferred from file names), taken from a patient given nivolumab and ipilimumab in sequence. The receptor set was obtained from a human donor with melanoma.

The rearrangement uses TRBV5-6 and TRBJ2-3; 8 bases are a match to TRBD2. V shed 4 bases and J 0 bases; nucleotides not matched to a gene: 7. CDR3 size: 16 residues. The germline CDR1 and CDR2 sequences are SGHDT and YYEEEE. CDR3 amino acids: CASSLNGGASTDTQYF. For the CDR3, the DNA is TGTGCCAGCAGCCTGAACGGGGGGGCTAGCACAGATACGCAGTATTTT.

The DNA of the CDR3 is TGTGCCAGTAGTATGCAGGTTTACCAGCTGAACACTGAAGCTTTCTTT. It specifies CASSMQVYQLNTEAFF. J is TRBJ1-1 and V is TRBV19; D is undetermined. The CDR3 is 16 amino acids. The ends were cut back, 3 bases at V and 0 bases at J, with 14 bases in the middle. CDR1 LNHDA and CDR2 SQIVND come from the germline V gene (reference sequence).

The chain carries TRBV15 and TRBJ2-6; 7 bases align to TRBD1. After removal of 1 base from V and 0 bases from J, the junction contained 9 bases not matched to a gene. The CDR3 is made up of 19 amino acids. Germline values: CDR1 LNHNV, CDR2 YYDKDF (reference sequence). The CDR3, as DNA: TGTGCCACCAGCAGAGGTCCGCCGGGACAGACCTCTGGGGCCAACGTCCTGACTTTC. This translates into CATSRGPPGQTSGANVLTF.

The genes are TRBV6-5 and TRBJ1-1; 7 positions agree with TRBD1. CDR1 and CDR2 from the germline V gene are MNHEY and SVGAGI. The length of the CDR3 is 14 residues. After removal of 5 bases from V and 1 base from J, the junction contained 4 bases not matched to a gene. CDR3 sequence: CASSETGKNTEAFF. CDR3 in DNA: TGTGCCAGCAGTGAGACAGGGAAGAACACTGAAGCTTTCTTT.

A few counts support this clone. The V and J genes are TRBV15 and TRBJ2-5, with D uncertain. CDR3 size: 12 residues. V was clipped by 0 bases and J by 7 bases, with 6 bases between them. Looked up from germline, CDR1 is LNHNV and CDR2 is YYDKDF (reference sequence). CDR3 region: CATSRDYGTQYF. CDR3 sequence (DNA): TGTGCCACCAGCAGAGATTACGGGACCCAGTACTTC.

The gene calls are TRBV2 and TRBJ1-5; 8 nucleotides align to TRBD1. Germline CDR1 and CDR2: SNHLY and FYNNEI. With V trimmed by 6 bases and J by 0 bases, 4 bases remained unmatched. This CDR3 spans 15 amino acids. The chain's CDR3 is CASRGQAHSNQPQHF. CDR3 sequence (DNA): TGTGCCAGCAGGGGACAGGCCCATAGCAATCAGCCCCAGCATTTT.

The J gene is TRBJ1-1, the V gene TRBV28, with no clear D. V was shortened by 6 bases and J by 1 base, with 12 bases between the two germline ends. The V gene's germline CDR1 is MDHEN and CDR2 SYDVKM. The CDR3 is made up of 14 amino acids. The CDR3 sequence is CASSPKFQNTEAFF. CDR3 nucleotides: TGTGCCAGCAGCCCTAAGTTTCAGAACACTGAAGCTTTCTTT.

This clone was recorded only once. This chain links TRBV5-1 with TRBJ1-2; D perhaps matches TRBD1 (5 bases). The CDR3 is made up of 14 amino acids. Germline assignment: CDR1 SGHRS and CDR2 YFSETQ. The V and J ends lost 0 bases and 4 bases respectively, with 10 bases between them. The chain's CDR3 is CASSLEGASYGYTF. For the CDR3, the DNA is TGCGCCAGCAGCTTGGAAGGGGCGAGCTATGGCTACACCTTC.

This clone was observed a handful of times. Written as DNA, the CDR3 is TGTGCCAGCAGTTTCCGGGACAGCCTAGTTCCCTACGAGCAGTACTTC. This gives the protein CASSFRDSLVPYEQYF. The gene calls are TRBV27 and TRBJ2-7, with 7 bases matching TRBD1. Per the germline V gene, CDR1 is MNHEY and CDR2 is SMNVEV (reference sequence). J gave up 2 bases and V 3 bases, and 10 bases lay outside the gene matches. The length of the CDR3 is 16 residues.

This clone has a handful of counts. V is TRBV11-2 and J is TRBJ1-2; D not certain. The CDR3 contains 16 residues. From germline, CDR1 is SGHAT and CDR2 FQNNGV. Trimming cost V 1 base and J 0 bases, with 12 bases left between them. The CDR3 loop reads CASSLGAGSSNYGYTF. The CDR3, as DNA: TGTGCCAGCAGCTTAGGCGCTGGGAGTTCTAACTATGGCTACACCTTC.

This clone was counted between two and nine times. CDR3 DNA: TGTGCCACCAGCAGAGATGGCACAGGTGTACGTCAGCCCCAGCATTTT. Protein: CATSRDGTGVRQPQHF. This rearrangement joins TRBV15 to TRBJ1-5; maybe TRBD1 (5 bases). The CDR3 is made up of 16 amino acids. Trimming removed 0 bases from V and 6 bases from J, with 15 bases in between. CDR1 and CDR2 (germline): LNHNV, YYDKDF (reference sequence).

The chain carries TRBV28 and TRBJ1-2, with no clear D. Germline CDR1 is MDHEN and CDR2 is SYDVKM. This CDR3 has 14 amino acids. The ends were cut back, 6 bases at V and 4 bases at J, with 15 bases in the middle. The CDR3 DNA is TGTGCCAGCAGCCCCGGGAGAACCGGCTATGGCTACACCTTC. Its protein is CASSPGRTGYGYTF.

The chain combines TRBV27 with TRBJ2-1, with D hard to call. Trimming pared 0 bases from V and 2 bases from J, leaving 8 bases between. The germline V gene encodes CDR1 MNHEY and CDR2 SMNVEV (reference sequence). This CDR3 spans 15 amino acids. CDR3 in DNA: TGTGCCAGCAGTTTATCGGCGCTAGCCTACAATGAGCAGTTCTTC. Amino acid sequence: CASSLSALAYNEQFF.

V gene TRBV6-4 combines with J gene TRBJ2-2; 8 nucleotides align to TRBD1. The CDR3 runs 15 residues. Germline assignment: CDR1 MRHNA and CDR2 SNTAGT. The J segment lost 3 bases and the V segment lost 2 bases, leaving 2 bases of the junction unmatched. CDR3: CASSDGRGHTGELFF. CDR3 in DNA: TGTGCCAGCAGTGACGGCAGGGGGCACACCGGGGAGCTGTTTTTT.

This rearrangement joins TRBV27 to TRBJ2-7; 8 nucleotides agree with TRBD1. The CDR3 has 15 residues. Losses at the gene ends were 3 bases for V and 2 bases for J; bases not matched to a gene: 6. Germline V lookup: CDR1 MNHEY, CDR2 SMNVEV (reference sequence). This CDR3 reads CASSLRQGATYEQYF. DNA for the CDR3: TGTGCCAGCAGTTTGCGGCAGGGGGCTACCTACGAGCAGTACTTC.

For this clone: The junction shows a germline mismatch at one end, possibly a read error. Other DNA sequences in this specimen translate into the identical CDR3. The chain recombines TRBV30 with TRBJ2-3; 7 bases fit TRBD2. Germline assignment: CDR1 GTSNPN and CDR2 SVGIG (reference sequence). The CDR3 totals 16 residues. CDR3 coding DNA: TGCGCCTGGACGTTGGGAGGGCCTGAGTCGATGGATACGCAGTATTTT. This gives the protein CAWTLGGPESMDTQYF.

The chain has TRBV7-2 and TRBJ2-4, with 8 bases identical to TRBD1. CDR1 and CDR2 from the germline V gene are SGHTA and FQGNSA. There are 15 residues in the CDR3. V was pared by 5 bases and J by 4 bases, with 7 bases of the junction left unmatched. Written as DNA, the CDR3 is TGTGCCAGCAGCAGTGGACAGGGACGAAAAAACATTCAGTACTTC. It specifies CASSSGQGRKNIQYF.

The rearrangement links TRBV5-6 to TRBJ1-3; possible D gene TRBD1, 6 bases. This CDR3 region has 15 residues. In germline, CDR1 is SGHDT, CDR2 YYEEEE. Trimming stripped 4 bases from V and 4 bases from J, with 15 bases between. The CDR3 here is CASSRRGTWGNTIYF. The CDR3 DNA sequence: TGTGCCAGCAGCCGCAGGGGCACTTGGGGAAACACCATATATTTT.

The chain has TRBV27 and TRBJ2-7; D may be TRBD2 (6 bases). The V and J ends lost 2 bases and 2 bases respectively, with 16 bases between them. CDR3 size: 16 residues. Germline V gene lookup returns CDR1 MNHEY and CDR2 SMNVEV (reference sequence). CDR3 bases: TGTGCCAGCAGTTTAACCCCGGGAGTAACGACCTACGAGCAGTACTTC. This translates into CASSLTPGVTTYEQYF.

The chain links TRBV7-6 to TRBJ2-6; D is uncertain. Trimming stripped 5 bases from V and 5 bases from J, with 25 bases between. Germline CDR1 is SGHVS and CDR2 is FNYEAQ. The CDR3 spans 19 residues. The CDR3 DNA is TGTGCCAGCAGCCCGCAAATTGAAATCTCACAAAGTCGGGCCAACGTCCTGACTTTC. Protein sequence: CASSPQIEISQSRANVLTF.

A few counts support this clone. The chain couples TRBV6-1 to TRBJ2-7; D is possibly TRBD1 (6 bases). Trimming shortened V by 2 bases and J by 4 bases, and 18 bases separated the two germline ends. Germline V gene sequence: CDR1 MNHNS, CDR2 SASEGT. The CDR3 is 16 amino acids. DNA of the CDR3: TGTGCCAGCAGTGAAAGTTGGCAGGGGCCCCCTTACGAGCAGTACTTC. Amino acid sequence: CASSESWQGPPYEQYF.

The J gene is TRBJ2-1, the V gene TRBV18, with 10 bases identical to TRBD2. V was clipped by 2 bases and J by 2 bases; unmatched bases: 6. The germline CDR1 and CDR2 sequences are KGHSH and LQKENI. This CDR3 is built from 17 residues. CDR3 in amino acids: CASSPVEAGGTYNEQFF. As DNA, the CDR3 is TGTGCCAGCTCACCAGTTGAAGCGGGAGGGACCTACAATGAGCAGTTCTTC.

This clone was observed a handful of times. The chain combines TRBV6-5 with TRBJ1-3; D not resolved. CDR3 length: 12 amino acids. In germline, CDR1 is MNHEY, CDR2 SVGAGI. V lost 8 bases and J 0 bases, leaving 5 bases between the germline ends. In nucleotides, the CDR3 is TGTGCCAGCGCAGGCTCTGGAAACACCATATATTTT. It is translated as CASAGSGNTIYF.

The V call is TRBV30, the J call TRBJ1-3, with D perhaps matching TRBD1 (5 bases). Between the trimmed V and J ends, which lost 1 base and 1 base, there was a span of 14 bases. The germline V gene has CDR1 GTSNPN and CDR2 SVGIG (reference sequence). The CDR3 has 16 amino acids. CDR3 sequence reads: CAWSAVGASSGNTIYF. CDR3 DNA: TGTGCCTGGAGTGCGGTAGGGGCGAGTTCTGGAAACACCATATATTTT.

Points on this clone: No DNA is shown, since the ends of the CDR3 on it are uncertain; the CDR3 is the one TCRdb lists. The chain joins TRBV21-1 to TRBJ1-3; the tabulated D call, TRBD1, remains unverified against the DNA. TRBV21-1 counts as a pseudogene. The CDR3 is 16 residues long, counting both termini. The CDR3 region is CASSKGAWADGNTIYF.